This T cell receptor (beta chain) was identified during a study of T cell clusters in autoimmune cytopenias. Study-wide findings and caveats: Compared with active autoimmune hepatitis patients, healthy donors showed roughly 3-fold more exclusive TRB clusters.

Multiplex touch-down PCR amplified TRB using TRB-A and TRB-B pools in one tube. No DNA is given; TCRdb re-called the multiplex PCR reads and lists each CDR3 protein once. The listing records 4,000 to 6,000 distinct CDR3 sequences. The germline CDR1 and CDR2 sequences are SGHTA and FQGNSA. The length of the CDR3 is 11 residues. In the case of this clonotype: Its antigen is unknown.

TRB was amplified from roughly 0.25 ug of peripheral blood genomic DNA per sample. A further study also used this sample, focusing on T cell repertoires in aging, cancer and after chemotherapy.

This chain uses TRBV7-2 with TRBJ1-2. The clonotype comes from a human donor in good health. The source material was peripheral blood. This chain's CDR3 is CASSWNYGYTF.